One and the same sample provided the 16 T cell receptor beta chains below, sequenced in a study of T cells in Graves' hyperthyroidism and ophthalmopathy. TCR beta CDR3 regions were amplified from RNA. TCR CDR3 underwent first-round RT-PCR with the HTBI primer set. TCRdb re-called the multiplex PCR reads with MiXCR, one entry per CDR3 protein. The sample comprises approximately 320,000 distinct CDR3 sequences, around a sixth of which are singletons, and around 35% rests with the top ten. Input material: blood. The receptor source for this set is a man aged 25 to 40 with Graves' hyperthyroidism.

The J gene is TRBJ2-7, the V gene TRBV19, with 8 bases identical to TRBD2. Unmatched junction bases numbered 5, after V lost 4 bases and J lost 3 bases. The CDR3 spans 14 residues. Germline CDR1 is LNHDA and CDR2 is SQIVND (reference sequence). The CDR3 bases are TGTGCCAGTAGTACGCGTCTAGCGGGCTACGAGCAGTACTTC. Residues: CASSTRLAGYEQYF.

CDR3 region: CASSPRVGTTNNEQFF. As DNA, the CDR3 is TGTGCCAGCAGCCCCCGTGTTGGGACTACGAACAATGAGCAGTTCTTC. The chain is built from TRBV7-9 and TRBJ2-1; TRBD2 matches at 7 bases. J lost 5 bases, V lost 5 bases, and 12 bases had no gene match. The germline V gene encodes CDR1 SEHNR and CDR2 FQNEAQ (reference sequence). This CDR3 spans 16 amino acids.

The V and J genes are TRBV10-1 and TRBJ2-3; 9 nucleotides match TRBD2. CDR1 is WNHNN, CDR2 SYGVQD, per germline (reference sequence). V shed 0 bases and J 2 bases; nucleotides not matched to a gene: 6. CDR3 length equals 17 residues. The CDR3 protein is CASSESLAGVYTDTQYF. The CDR3 DNA sequence: TGCGCCAGCAGTGAGTCATTAGCGGGAGTTTACACAGATACGCAGTATTTT.

This clonotype has only a few counts. The chain couples TRBV7-9 to TRBJ2-1, with D possibly matching TRBD2 (5 bases). V lost 4 bases to trimming and J lost 12 bases, with 13 bases between them. Germline V gives CDR1 SEHNR, CDR2 FQNEAQ (reference sequence). The CDR3 contains 12 residues. The CDR3 loop is CASSYGLYGQFF. The CDR3 DNA reads as TGTGCCAGCAGCTACGGACTTTATGGGCAGTTCTTC.

This clonotype was recorded at least ten times. Relative to the germline gene, one junction end is altered; a read error may explain this. The chain combines TRBV5-1 with TRBJ2-3; 8 bases are a match to TRBD2. The CDR3 spans 14 residues. From germline, CDR1 is SGHRS and CDR2 YFSETQ. The CDR3 coding sequence is TGCGCCAGCAGCTTGGGGACTAGCAGAGATACGCAGTATTTT. Translating it yields CASSLGTSRDTQYF.

Many counts were recorded for this clonotype. The gene calls are TRBV7-8 and TRBJ2-5, with D possibly being TRBD1 (6 bases). The CDR3 is 13 residues long. Trimming shortened V by 3 bases and J by 5 bases, and 10 bases separated the two germline ends. From germline, CDR1 is SGHVS and CDR2 FQNEAQ. The CDR3 sequence is CASSLRGMETQYF. CDR3 bases: TGTGCCAGCAGCTTGAGGGGGATGGAGACCCAGTACTTC.

This clonotype was counted between two and nine times. The V gene is TRBV24-1, the J gene TRBJ2-5, with 7 bases identical to TRBD2. The CDR3 is 14 amino acids. Looked up from germline, CDR1 is KGHDR and CDR2 is SFDVKD. With 10 bases clipped from V and 4 bases from J, the junction kept 11 bases outside the gene matches. The CDR3 reads CATTPSGIAETQYF. The DNA for the CDR3 is TGTGCCACTACCCCCAGCGGGATAGCAGAGACCCAGTACTTC.

V is TRBV7-2 and J is TRBJ2-1, with TRBD1 identical over 7 bases. CDR3 size: 15 residues. In germline, CDR1 is SGHTA, CDR2 FQGNSA. Trimming took 2 bases from V and 6 from J; bases not matched to a gene: 7. CDR3 region: CASSLPGQRANEQFF. Written as DNA, the CDR3 is TGTGCCAGCAGCTTACCGGGACAGAGAGCCAATGAGCAGTTCTTC.

This clonotype was detected a few times. V and J are TRBV7-3 and TRBJ2-1; D gene uncertain. Per germline, CDR1 SGHTA and CDR2 FQGTGA. The CDR3 has 15 residues. V was cut by 5 bases and J by 2 bases, with 13 bases left in between. The CDR3 here is CASSNTAGPYNEQFF. CDR3 DNA sequence: TGTGCCAGCAGCAACACAGCTGGTCCCTACAATGAGCAGTTCTTC.

This chain links TRBV7-8 with TRBJ2-3; D is uncertain. The V gene lost 0 bases and the J gene lost 8 bases, with 21 bases spanning the gap. The germline gives CDR1 SGHVS, CDR2 FQNEAQ. CDR3 length: 17 amino acids. This chain's CDR3 is CASSLATRLSPAGTQYF. The CDR3 DNA reads as TGTGCCAGCAGCTTAGCCACGAGACTCTCCCCCGCTGGTACGCAGTATTTT.

With regard to this clonotype: A single base separates this from a much larger clone, so it may be a read error. This rearrangement joins TRBV10-3 to TRBJ2-6; D ambiguous. The CDR3 sequence is 17 residues long. Germline CDR1 and CDR2: ENHRY and SYGVKD. Trimming took off 3 bases at V and 0 bases at J, with 12 bases between the two ends. The DNA of the CDR3 is TGTGCCATCAGTGACCAGTATGGAATCTCTGGGGCCAACGTCCTGACTTTC. It codes for CAISDQYGISGANVLTF.

This clonotype was observed at least ten times. The chain combines TRBV7-3 with TRBJ1-1; tentative D call: TRBD1 (6 bases). The CDR3 is made up of 16 amino acids. V was shortened by 2 bases and J by 4 bases, with 17 bases between the two germline ends. The germline V gene encodes CDR1 SGHTA and CDR2 FQGTGA. This CDR3 is CASSLFPGALRTEAFF. The CDR3 DNA reads TGTGCCAGCAGCTTATTTCCGGGGGCATTGCGCACTGAAGCTTTCTTT.

This clonotype appeared a few times. V gene TRBV29-1 combines with J gene TRBJ2-5; TRBD1 is a possible D gene (6 bases). V shed 4 bases and J shed 2 bases, with 14 bases lying between them. The CDR3 has 14 residues. Germline-derived CDR1 and CDR2 are SQVTM and ANQGSEA. The CDR3 DNA follows: TGCAGCGTTGCGGGTCGAGGGGGTCAAGAGACCCAGTACTTC. Its translation is CSVAGRGGQETQYF. The entire variable domain, with the rest obtained from reference TRBV29-1 and TRBJ2-5, is as follows: SAVISQKPSRDICQRGTSLTIQCQVDSQVTMMFWYRQQPGQSLTLIATANQGSEATYESGFVIDKFPISRPNLTFSTLTVSNMSPEDSSIYLCSVAGRGGQETQYFGPGTRLLVL.

In this sample, this clonotype turned up many times. V is TRBV6-5 and J is TRBJ1-1, with a possible D match to TRBD1 (5 bases). The CDR3 spans 13 residues. Trimming pared 2 bases from V and 1 base from J, leaving 5 bases between. Germline CDR1 is MNHEY and CDR2 is SVGAGI. The CDR3 here is CASSYGQNTEAFF. The CDR3 region has the DNA TGTGCCAGCAGTTACGGACAGAACACTGAAGCTTTCTTT.

The chain combines TRBV4-1 with TRBJ2-5; 12 positions agree with TRBD2. The CDR3 is 18 residues long. CDR1 is MGHRA and CDR2 is YSYEKL in the germline V gene. The junction had 10 bases not matched to a gene; V was cut back by 1 base and J by 4 bases. CDR3 sequence reads: CASSQVTLTSGSRETQYF. Written as DNA, the CDR3 is TGCGCCAGCAGCCAAGTGACTCTGACTAGCGGGAGTCGAGAGACCCAGTACTTC.

The chain has TRBV20-1 and TRBJ2-3; 8 positions match TRBD2. Per germline, CDR1 DFQATT and CDR2 SNEGSKA (reference sequence). The CDR3 runs 15 residues. V was pared by 0 bases and J by 3 bases, with 5 bases of the junction left unmatched. CDR3 bases: TGCAGTGCTAGAGATGGGGTAGCGGGGACAGATACGCAGTATTTT. Its protein product is CSARDGVAGTDTQYF.